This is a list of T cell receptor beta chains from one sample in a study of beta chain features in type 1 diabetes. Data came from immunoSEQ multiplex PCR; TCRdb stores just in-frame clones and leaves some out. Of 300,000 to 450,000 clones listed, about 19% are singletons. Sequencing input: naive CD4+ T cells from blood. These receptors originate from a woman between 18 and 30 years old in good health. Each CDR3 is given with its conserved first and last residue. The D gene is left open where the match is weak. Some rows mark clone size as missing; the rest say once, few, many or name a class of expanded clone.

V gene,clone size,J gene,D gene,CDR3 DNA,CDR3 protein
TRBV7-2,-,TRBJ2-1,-,TGTGCCAGCAGCTTAGTCTCCTTGAATGAGCAGTTCTTC,CASSLVSLNEQFF
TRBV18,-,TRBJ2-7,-,TGTGCCAGCTCACCGGTCAGGGCTCCCCTCGAGCAGTACTTC,CASSPVRAPLEQYF
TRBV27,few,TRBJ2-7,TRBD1,TGTGCCAGCAGTGACAGGGTGTCCTACGAGCAGTACTTC,CASSDRVSYEQYF
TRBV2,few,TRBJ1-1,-,TGTGCCAGCAGTGAAGACAGGGAGAACACTGAAGCTTTCTTT,CASSEDRENTEAFF
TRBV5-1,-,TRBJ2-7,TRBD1,TGCGCCAGCTCCCCTGGACAGGGAGCGACGGAGCAGTACTTC,CASSPGQGATEQYF
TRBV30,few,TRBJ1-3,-,TGTGCCTGGACGCGTGGAAACACCATATATTTT,CAWTRGNTIYF
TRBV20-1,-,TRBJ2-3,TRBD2,TGCAGTGCTCGGACTAGGGATACGCAGTATTTT,CSARTRDTQYF
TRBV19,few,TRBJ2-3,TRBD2,TGTGCCAGTAGTGTTAGCGGGGGCCGCACAGATACGCAGTATTTT,CASSVSGGRTDTQYF
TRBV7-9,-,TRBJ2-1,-,TGTGCCAGCAGCTTCTCGTACAATGAGCAGTTCTTC,CASSFSYNEQFF
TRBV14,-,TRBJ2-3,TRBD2,TGTGCCAGCACCCAAACGGTAGCGGGAGTCACAGATACGCAGTATTTT,CASTQTVAGVTDTQYF
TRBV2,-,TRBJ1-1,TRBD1,TGTGCCACACAGGGGTTGGGGAACACTGAAGCTTTCTTT,CATQGLGNTEAFF
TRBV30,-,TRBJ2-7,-,TGTGCCTGGAGTCGGGCGGGGCTCGAGCAGTACTTC,CAWSRAGLEQYF
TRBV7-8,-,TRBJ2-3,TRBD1,TGTGCCAGCAGCTCGACAGGGGATACGCAGTATTTT,CASSSTGDTQYF
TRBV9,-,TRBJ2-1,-,TGTGCCAGCAGCCCCGTCGGGGACACCTACAATGAGCAGTTCTTC,CASSPVGDTYNEQFF
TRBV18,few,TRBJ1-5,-,TGTGCCAGCTCGGTAGTCGGTCAGCCCCAGCATTTT,CASSVVGQPQHF
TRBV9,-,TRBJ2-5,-,TGTGCCAGCAGCGTAGGGGGGGTGGGAGAGACCCAGTACTTC,CASSVGGVGETQYF
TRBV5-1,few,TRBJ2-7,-,TGCGCCAGCAGCTTGATCGAGCGAGGCTCCTACGAGCAGTACTTC,CASSLIERGSYEQYF
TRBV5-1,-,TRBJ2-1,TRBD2,TGCGCCAGCAGCTTACCCGGGACTAGCGGGAGCAATGAGCAGTTCTTC,CASSLPGTSGSNEQFF
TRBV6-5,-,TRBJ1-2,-,TGTGCCAGCAGTTACCGGGGAAATGGCTACACCTTC,CASSYRGNGYTF
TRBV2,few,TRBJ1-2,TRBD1,TGTGCCAGCAGGACAGGGAGTTTAGGCGGCTACACCTTC,CASRTGSLGGYTF
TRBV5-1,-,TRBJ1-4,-,TGCGCCAGCAGCTTAAACTCTGCAACTAATGAAAAACTGTTTTTT,CASSLNSATNEKLFF
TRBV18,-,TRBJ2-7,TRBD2,TGTGCCAGCTCACCACTTCCGACTAGCGGGGGGGCGACGAGCGAGCAGTACTTC,CASSPLPTSGGATSEQYF
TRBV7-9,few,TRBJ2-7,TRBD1,TGTGCCAGCAGTAGGAAGCCGGGACAGGGCCTGAACGAGCAGTACTTC,CASSRKPGQGLNEQYF
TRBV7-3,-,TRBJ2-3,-,TGTGCCAGCAGCTTCAGCAGGGGAACAGATACGCAGTATTTT,CASSFSRGTDTQYF
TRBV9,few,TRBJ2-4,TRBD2,TGTGCCAGCAGCGTAGGACTAGCGGGAGCCAAAAACATTCAGTACTTC,CASSVGLAGAKNIQYF
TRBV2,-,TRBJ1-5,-,TGTGCCAGCAGTCCTGACTGGAATCAGCCCCAGCATTTT,CASSPDWNQPQHF
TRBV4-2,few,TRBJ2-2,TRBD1,TGTGCCAGCAGCCTGGGACAGTCGGGGTCCGGGGAGCTGTTTTTT,CASSLGQSGSGELFF
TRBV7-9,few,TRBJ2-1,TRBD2,TGTTATGTGCCGGGGGGCTCCTACAATGAGCAGTTCTTC,CYVPGGSYNEQFF
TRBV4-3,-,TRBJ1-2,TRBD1,TGCGCCAGCAGCCAACCCGGGACAGGGGACTATGGCTACACCTTC,CASSQPGTGDYGYTF
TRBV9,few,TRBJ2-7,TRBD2,TGTGCCAGCAGCGTAGATCCTAGCGGCTCCTACGAGCAGTACTTC,CASSVDPSGSYEQYF
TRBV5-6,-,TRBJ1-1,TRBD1,TGTGCCAGCAGCCTGGACAGGGGTGAAGCTTTCTTT,CASSLDRGEAFF
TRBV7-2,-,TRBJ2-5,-,TGTGCCAGCAGCTCCAAAGAAGCTTGGGAGACCCAGTACTTC,CASSSKEAWETQYF
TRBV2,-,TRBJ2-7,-,TGTGCCAGCAGCGCAGGACACCTCTACGAGCAGTACTTC,CASSAGHLYEQYF
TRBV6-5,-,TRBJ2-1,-,TGTGCCAGCAGTTACGGCGGGATAGGCGAGCAGTTCTTC,CASSYGGIGEQFF
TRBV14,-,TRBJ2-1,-,TGTGCCAGCAGCCAAGGAGCCTACAATGAGCAGTTCTTC,CASSQGAYNEQFF
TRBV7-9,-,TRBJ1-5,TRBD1,TGTGCCAGCAGCCTTGGACAGGGACGGCCCCAGCATTTT,CASSLGQGRPQHF
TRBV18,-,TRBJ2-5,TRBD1,TGTGCCAGCTCACCAGGGCCACCGGGACAGGGGGTAAAGACCCAGTACTTC,CASSPGPPGQGVKTQYF
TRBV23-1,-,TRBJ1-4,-,TGCGCCAGTCGTAGCACGGAAAATAATGAAAAACTGTTTTTT,CASRSTENNEKLFF
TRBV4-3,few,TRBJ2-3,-,TGCGCCAGCAGCCAAGATGCCCAGGGTACGCAGTATTTT,CASSQDAQGTQYF
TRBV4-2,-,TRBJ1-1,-,TGTGCCAGCAGCCAAGAGGTCGGAGGGTCCACTGAAGCTTTCTTT,CASSQEVGGSTEAFF
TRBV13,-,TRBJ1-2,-,TGTGCCAGCAGTCAAATGTGGATGTCGGGTGACTATGGCTACACCTTC,CASSQMWMSGDYGYTF
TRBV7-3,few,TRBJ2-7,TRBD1,TGTGCCAGCAGCCGGACAGGGGGCGAGCAGTACTTC,CASSRTGGEQYF
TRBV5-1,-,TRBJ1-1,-,TGCGCCAGCAGCTTGGGAGGGCCGATGAACACTGAAGCTTTCTTT,CASSLGGPMNTEAFF
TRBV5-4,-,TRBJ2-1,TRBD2,TGTGCCAGCCAACTAGCGGGAACCATAACGAATGAGCAGTTCTTC,CASQLAGTITNEQFF
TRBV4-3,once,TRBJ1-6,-,TGCGCCAGCAGCCTACAGGGTCAGTCACCCCTCCACTTT,CASSLQGQSPLHF
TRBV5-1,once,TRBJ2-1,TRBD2,TGCGCCAGCAGCTTGATCGCGGGAGGGCCCTACAATGAGCAGTTCTTC,CASSLIAGGPYNEQFF
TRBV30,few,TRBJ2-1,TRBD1,TGTGCCTGGACGGGACAGGGGGGCTACAATGAGCAGTTCTTC,CAWTGQGGYNEQFF